The 5 T cell receptor beta chains reported below all come from one sample, sequenced in a study of T-cell reconstitution after alpha-beta-depleted transplantation in children. For TCRbeta, the library was prepared with unique molecular identifiers. TCRdb called the PCR reads again in MiXCR, with one record for every CDR3 protein. The table shows approximately 230,000 distinct CDR3 sequences, with about 24% occurring only once. This sample comprised PBMCs, mostly from graft donor cells, obtained 360 days after TCRalphabeta/CD19-depleted stem cell transplant. These receptors originate from a female patient aged 2 to 10 who had a stem cell transplant for congenital amegakaryocytic thrombocytopenia, so the T cells may come from the graft donor.

This chain uses TRBV18 with TRBJ2-6; a weak D match, TRBD1 (5 bases). Trimming pared 2 bases from V and 0 bases from J, leaving 8 bases between. The CDR3 covers 16 residues. Germline assignment: CDR1 KGHSH and CDR2 LQKENI. DNA for the CDR3: TGTGCCAGCTCACCAACCAGGGTCTCTGGGGCCAACGTCCTGACTTTC. Translation gives CASSPTRVSGANVLTF.

This clonotype was detected ten times or more. The chain links TRBV6-1 to TRBJ2-1; tentatively, D is TRBD2 (5 bases). Trimming removed 5 bases from V and 6 bases from J, with 14 bases in between. Germline V CDR1 and CDR2: MNHNS, SASEGT. This CDR3 comprises 14 residues. CDR3 region: CASSPGVRVNEQFF. The DNA of the CDR3 is TGTGCCAGCAGTCCCGGGGTTAGGGTCAATGAGCAGTTCTTC.

Written as DNA, the CDR3 is TGCAGCACAAGGACGGATATGAACACTGAAGCTTTCTTT. This sequence encodes CSTRTDMNTEAFF. This chain uses TRBV29-1 with TRBJ1-1; D not certain. The V and J ends lost 8 bases and 0 bases respectively, with 13 bases between them. This CDR3 comprises 13 residues. The germline V gene has CDR1 SQVTM and CDR2 ANQGSEA. The whole variable domain, filled in from reference TRBV29-1 and TRBJ1-1, reads SAVISQKPSRDICQRGTSLTIQCQVDSQVTMMFWYRQQPGQSLTLIATANQGSEATYESGFVIDKFPISRPNLTFSTLTVSNMSPEDSSIYLCSTRTDMNTEAFFGQGTRLTVV.

This clonotype was found a few times. The chain employs TRBV4-1 and TRBJ1-1; weak D call: TRBD1 (5 bases). This CDR3 spans 18 amino acids. The V gene's germline CDR1 is MGHRA and CDR2 YSYEKL. Between the trimmed V and J ends, which lost 1 base and 1 base, there was a span of 19 bases. The CDR3 spells CASSQGVAVGRRNTEAFF. The CDR3 nucleotides read TGCGCCAGCAGCCAAGGAGTCGCGGTGGGACGGAGGAACACTGAAGCTTTCTTT.

This clonotype was counted ten times or more. V usage is TRBV29-1 and J usage is TRBJ2-1, with D unresolved. V lost 5 bases and J 3 bases, leaving 8 bases between the germline ends. The CDR3 runs to 12 residues. Germline CDR1 is SQVTM and CDR2 is ANQGSEA. This CDR3 reads CSVHPGYNEQFF. CDR3 coding DNA: TGCAGCGTTCATCCAGGCTACAATGAGCAGTTCTTC.